These T cell receptor beta chains were read from a single sample in a study of PD-1 blockade in classical Hodgkin lymphoma. Here immunoSEQ multiplex PCR was the method, and the copy in TCRdb shows in-frame clones only, minus some. The table lists some 90,000 clones, around 80% of them singletons. The source material was peripheral blood mononuclear cells (PBMCs), sampled before the fourth cycle of nivolumab. Source of these receptors: a human donor with classical Hodgkin lymphoma. The CDR3 runs from the conserved cysteine through the conserved F or W. D genes are given only for firm matches. Size values are once, few and many counts, or a class for expanded clones, and some rows have none.

CDR3 protein	CDR3 DNA	clone size	V gene	J gene	D gene
CASSPGGVGTEAFF	TGTGCCAGCAGCCCGGGCGGGGTCGGCACTGAAGCTTTCTTT	.	TRBV7-3	TRBJ1-1	.
CASSYAGQGGGSPLHF	TGTGCCAGCAGTTACGCTGGACAGGGCGGAGGCTCACCCCTCCACTTT	.	TRBV6-6	TRBJ1-6	TRBD1
CASSMAGEVDEQYF	TGTGCCAGTAGTATGGCGGGGGAGGTGGACGAGCAGTACTTC	few	TRBV19	TRBJ2-7	TRBD2
CASGRGNTDTQYF	TGTGCCAGCGGGCGGGGGAACACAGATACGCAGTATTTT	once	TRBV7-3	TRBJ2-3	TRBD2
CASSLAEGQPQHF	TGTGCCAGCAGCTTAGCGGAGGGTCAGCCCCAGCATTTT	.	TRBV7-2	TRBJ1-5	.
CASSPLGFLAKNIQYF	TGTGCCAGCTCACCACTAGGGTTCCTAGCCAAAAACATTCAGTACTTC	.	TRBV18	TRBJ2-4	.
CASSGWDPVLGGQYF	TGTGCCAGCAGTGGTTGGGACCCCGTCCTTGGAGGGCAGTACTTC	.	TRBV6-5	TRBJ2-7	.
CASSLGQGREQFF	TGTGCCAGCAGCTTGGGACAGGGGAGAGAGCAGTTCTTC	.	TRBV7-3	TRBJ2-1	TRBD1
CASSPLPPSGGTDTQYF	TGTGCCAGCTCACCTCTTCCCCCTAGCGGGGGCACAGATACGCAGTATTTT	.	TRBV18	TRBJ2-3	TRBD2
CASSLAAGASYEQYF	TGTGCCAGCAGCTTAGCGGCAGGGGCGTCCTACGAGCAGTACTTC	.	TRBV7-6	TRBJ2-7	.
CASSSLIYEQFF	TGTGCCAGCAGCTCCTTAATATATGAGCAGTTCTTC	.	TRBV5-6	TRBJ2-1	.
CASSPVRGRMSRDTEAFF	TGTGCCAGCTCCCCTGTTCGGGGGCGAATGTCGCGGGACACTGAAGCTTTCTTT	.	TRBV18	TRBJ1-1	.
CASSLDDRGKTEAFF	TGTGCCAGCAGCCTGGACGACAGGGGGAAAACTGAAGCTTTCTTT	.	TRBV7-9	TRBJ1-1	TRBD1
CASSQGGTLAKNIQYF	TGTGCCAGCAGCCAAGGGGGGACACTAGCCAAAAACATTCAGTACTTC	.	TRBV28	TRBJ2-4	.
CASSLSPGTAGNTIYF	TGTGCCAGCAGTTTGTCTCCGGGGACAGCAGGAAACACCATATATTTT	.	TRBV28	TRBJ1-3	TRBD1
CASSPLSGPNSGNTIYF	TGTGCCAGCAGCCCGCTATCCGGACCGAACTCTGGAAACACCATATATTTT	.	TRBV9	TRBJ1-3	.
CASSIWSRDRVGYGYTF	TGTGCCAGTAGTATCTGGAGCCGGGACAGGGTTGGGTATGGCTACACCTTC	.	TRBV19	TRBJ1-2	TRBD1
CASSTLATGNQPQHF	TGTGCCAGCAGTACCCTGGCGACCGGCAATCAGCCCCAGCATTTT	.	TRBV6-5	TRBJ1-5	.
CASSLRTRSGTQYF	TGTGCCAGCAGTTTAAGGACTAGGTCGGGTACCCAGTACTTC	.	TRBV27	TRBJ2-5	TRBD2
CASSVADNYGYTF	TGTGCCAGCAGTGTCGCTGACAACTATGGCTACACCTTC	few	TRBV6-1	TRBJ1-2	.
CASSGPRGPNEKLFF	TGTGCCAGCAGCGGCCCCAGGGGGCCAAATGAAAAACTGTTTTTT	.	TRBV5-5	TRBJ1-4	TRBD1
CASSQDLTGNTIYF	TGTGCCAGCTCACAGGACCTTACTGGAAACACCATATATTTT	once	TRBV18	TRBJ1-3	.
CASSLSRSGTGVDEQYF	TGTGCCAGCTCACTATCCCGATCCGGGACCGGGGTCGACGAGCAGTACTTC	.	TRBV18	TRBJ2-7	.
CASSLGTGTYNSPLHF	TGCGCCAGCAGCTTGGGGACAGGAACCTATAATTCACCCCTCCACTTT	.	TRBV5-1	TRBJ1-6	TRBD1
CAIRGQGAGQPQHF	TGTGCCATCAGGGGACAGGGGGCCGGTCAGCCCCAGCATTTT	.	TRBV10-3	TRBJ1-5	TRBD1
CASGRTGGEYEQYF	TGTGCCAGCGGTAGAACAGGAGGGGAATACGAGCAGTACTTC	.	TRBV6-1	TRBJ2-7	.
CASSPRDRREQYF	TGTGCCAGTAGTCCCCGGGACAGAAGGGAGCAGTACTTC	.	TRBV19	TRBJ2-7	TRBD1